Listed below are T cell receptor beta chains from one sample, sequenced in a study of cytomegalovirus exposure and HLA in healthy donors. TCRdb's table, derived via immunoSEQ multiplex PCR, lists solely in-frame clones and lacks some. The sample holds some 100,000 clones, about 80% seen once. The sequencing input was PBMCs. All receptors come from a woman aged 45-60 years in good health and CMV-seropositive. CDR3s include the opening cysteine and the closing phenylalanine or tryptophan. A D gene is named only where the DNA matches it firmly. Clone size is given for some rows only: seen once, a few or many times, or a class if the clone is expanded.

-	-	TRBV5-6	12	TRBJ1-2	CASKGGRGGYTF	TGTGCCAGCAAGGGGGGGCGAGGTGGCTACACCTTC
-	-	TRBV15	15	TRBJ2-1	CATSREASSYNEQFF	TGTGCCACCAGCAGAGAGGCTAGCAGTTACAATGAGCAGTTCTTC
-	TRBD1	TRBV7-8	13	TRBJ2-7	CASSVDRAQEQYF	TGTGCCAGCAGCGTGGACAGGGCTCAGGAGCAGTACTTC
-	-	TRBV27	14	TRBJ2-2	CASSSGRGTGELFF	TGTGCCAGCAGTTCAGGGAGGGGGACCGGGGAGCTGTTTTTT
-	TRBD2	TRBV12-5	19	TRBJ2-1	CASGLDRTSGWSSYNEQFF	TGTGCTAGTGGTTTGGATCGGACTAGCGGGTGGAGCTCCTACAATGAGCAGTTCTTC
-	TRBD1	TRBV9	15	TRBJ2-7	CASSVDGTGFYEQYF	TGTGCCAGCAGCGTAGACGGGACAGGGTTCTACGAGCAGTACTTC
few	TRBD1	TRBV14	14	TRBJ1-4	CASSRGQGAEKLFF	TGTGCCAGCAGCCGGGGACAGGGGGCAGAAAAACTGTTTTTT
-	-	TRBV7-2	14	TRBJ1-2	CASSLEPGNYGYTF	TGTGCCAGCAGCTTAGAGCCGGGGAACTATGGCTACACCTTC
-	-	TRBV7-6	15	TRBJ2-3	CASSPVAGVADTQYF	TGTGCCAGCAGCCCGGTGGCAGGGGTCGCAGATACGCAGTATTTT
few	-	TRBV7-8	12	TRBJ2-1	CASSLDSAEQFF	TGTGCCAGCAGCCTCGACAGTGCTGAGCAGTTCTTC
few	TRBD2	TRBV7-9	15	TRBJ2-3	CASSRTSGGADTQYF	TGTGCCAGCAGCCGAACTAGCGGGGGGGCAGATACGCAGTATTTT
-	-	TRBV7-3	16	TRBJ2-7	CASSLDAGADSYEQYF	TGTGCCAGCAGCTTGGACGCCGGAGCGGACTCCTACGAGCAGTACTTC
-	TRBD1	TRBV28	17	TRBJ1-1	CASSLRDRVIQWTEAFF	TGTGCCAGCAGTTTAAGGGACAGGGTCATTCAGTGGACTGAAGCTTTCTTT
once	-	TRBV29-1	13	TRBJ2-1	CSVEEDPGNEQFF	TGCAGCGTTGAGGAAGACCCAGGGAATGAGCAGTTCTTC
-	-	TRBV29-1	13	TRBJ2-7	CSVETGRGDEQYF	TGCAGCGTTGAAACAGGGAGGGGGGACGAGCAGTACTTC
-	-	TRBV2	14	TRBJ2-2	CASSLDTNTGELFF	TGTGCCAGCAGTCTGGACACGAACACCGGGGAGCTGTTTTTT
-	-	TRBV9	14	TRBJ2-7	CASSVVADSYEQYF	TGTGCCAGCAGCGTAGTGGCGGACTCCTACGAGCAGTACTTC
-	TRBD1	TRBV7-9	15	TRBJ2-2	CASSHRDRDTGELFF	TGTGCCAGCAGCCACCGGGACAGGGACACCGGGGAGCTGTTTTTT
once	-	TRBV7-9	12	TRBJ2-1	CSSSRLGGEQFF	TGTTCCAGCAGCCGACTCGGGGGTGAGCAGTTCTTC
-	-	TRBV7-2	16	TRBJ1-6	CASSSFGQQGFSPLHF	TGTGCCAGCAGCTCCTTCGGGCAGCAGGGATTTTCACCCCTCCACTTT
-	-	TRBV6-4	10	TRBJ1-5	CASLHQPQHF	TGTGCCAGCCTACATCAGCCCCAGCATTTT
-	-	TRBV18	15	TRBJ1-1	CASSRGKGGSTEAFF	TGTGCCAGCTCACGAGGGAAGGGAGGGAGCACTGAAGCTTTCTTT